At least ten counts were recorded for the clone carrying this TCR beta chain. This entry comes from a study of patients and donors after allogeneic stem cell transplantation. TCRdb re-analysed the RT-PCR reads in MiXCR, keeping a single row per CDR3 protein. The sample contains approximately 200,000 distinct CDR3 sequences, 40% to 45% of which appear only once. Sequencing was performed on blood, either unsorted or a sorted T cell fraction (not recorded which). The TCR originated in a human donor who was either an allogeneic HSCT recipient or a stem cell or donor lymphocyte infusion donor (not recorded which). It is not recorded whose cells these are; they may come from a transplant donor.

In DNA form, the CDR3 reads TGTGCCAGCAGCTACGGACACTTGAACACTGAAGCTTTCTTT. This translates into CASSYGHLNTEAFF. The genes are TRBV7-8 and TRBJ1-1, with D perhaps matching TRBD1 (5 bases). Trimming cost V 4 bases and J 0 bases, with 9 bases left between them. The CDR3 extends over 14 amino acids. The germline gives CDR1 SGHVS, CDR2 FQNEAQ.